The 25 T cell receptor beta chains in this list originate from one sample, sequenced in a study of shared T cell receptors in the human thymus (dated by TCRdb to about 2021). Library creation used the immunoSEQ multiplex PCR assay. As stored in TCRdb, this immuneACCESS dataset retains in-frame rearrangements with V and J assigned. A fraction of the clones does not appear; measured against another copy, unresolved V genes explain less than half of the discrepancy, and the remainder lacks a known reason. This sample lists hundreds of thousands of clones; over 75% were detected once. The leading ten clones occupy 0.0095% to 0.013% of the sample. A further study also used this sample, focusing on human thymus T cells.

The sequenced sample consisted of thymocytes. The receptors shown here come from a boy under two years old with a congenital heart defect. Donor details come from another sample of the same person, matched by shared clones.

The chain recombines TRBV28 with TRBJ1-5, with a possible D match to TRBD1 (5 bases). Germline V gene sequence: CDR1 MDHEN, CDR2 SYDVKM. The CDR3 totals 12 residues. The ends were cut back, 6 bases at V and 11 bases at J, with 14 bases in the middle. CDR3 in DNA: TGTGCCAGCAGCCCCGTCAGGGTGGCCCAGCATTTT. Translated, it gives CASSPVRVAQHF.

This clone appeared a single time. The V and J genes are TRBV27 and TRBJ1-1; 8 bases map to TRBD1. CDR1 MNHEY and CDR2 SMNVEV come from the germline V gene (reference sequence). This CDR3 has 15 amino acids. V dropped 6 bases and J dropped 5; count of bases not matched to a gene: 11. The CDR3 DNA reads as TGTGCCAGCAGAACCCCTGGACAGGGAAGAACTGAAGCTTTCTTT. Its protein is CASRTPGQGRTEAFF.

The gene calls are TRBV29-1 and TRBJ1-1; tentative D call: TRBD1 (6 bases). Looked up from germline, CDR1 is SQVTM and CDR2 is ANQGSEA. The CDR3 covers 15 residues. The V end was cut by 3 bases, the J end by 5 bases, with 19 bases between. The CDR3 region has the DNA TGCAGCGTTGAGGGAGAATTCGCAGGGGCGACTGAAGCTTTCTTT. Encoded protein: CSVEGEFAGATEAFF.

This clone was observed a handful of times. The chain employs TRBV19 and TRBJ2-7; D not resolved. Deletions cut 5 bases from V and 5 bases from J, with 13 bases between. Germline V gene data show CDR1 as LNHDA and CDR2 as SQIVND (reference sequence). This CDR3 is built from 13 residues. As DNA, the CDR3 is TGTGCCAGTAGTGGGTCTAGACGCGACGAGCAGTACTTC. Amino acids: CASSGSRRDEQYF.

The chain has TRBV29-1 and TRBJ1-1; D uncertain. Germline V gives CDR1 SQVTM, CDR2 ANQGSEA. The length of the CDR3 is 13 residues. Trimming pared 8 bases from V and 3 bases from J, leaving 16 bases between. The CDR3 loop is CSPRLRLDTEAFF. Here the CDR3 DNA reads TGCAGCCCGCGTCTGCGTTTGGACACTGAAGCTTTCTTT.

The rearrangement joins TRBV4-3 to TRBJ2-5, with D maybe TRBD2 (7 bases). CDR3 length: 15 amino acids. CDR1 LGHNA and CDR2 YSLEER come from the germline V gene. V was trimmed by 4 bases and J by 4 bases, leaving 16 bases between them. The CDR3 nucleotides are TGCGCCAGCAGCCTCAGAGGGGGGGGGACAGAGACCCAGTACTTC. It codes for CASSLRGGGTETQYF.

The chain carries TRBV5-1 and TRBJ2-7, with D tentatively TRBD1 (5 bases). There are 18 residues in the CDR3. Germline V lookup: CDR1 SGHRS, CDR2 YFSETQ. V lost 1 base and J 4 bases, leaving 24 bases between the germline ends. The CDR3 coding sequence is TGCGCCAGCAGCTTGCTTTCAGGGCCCCCGCTCGAGAAATACGAGCAGTACTTC. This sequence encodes CASSLLSGPPLEKYEQYF.

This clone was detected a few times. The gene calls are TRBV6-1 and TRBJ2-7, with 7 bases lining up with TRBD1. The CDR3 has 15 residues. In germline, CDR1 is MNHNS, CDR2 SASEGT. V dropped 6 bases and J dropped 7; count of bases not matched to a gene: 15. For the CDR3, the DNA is TGTGCCAGCAGGCCTAACGACAGGGTGCCGGGGGAGCAGTACTTC. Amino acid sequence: CASRPNDRVPGEQYF.

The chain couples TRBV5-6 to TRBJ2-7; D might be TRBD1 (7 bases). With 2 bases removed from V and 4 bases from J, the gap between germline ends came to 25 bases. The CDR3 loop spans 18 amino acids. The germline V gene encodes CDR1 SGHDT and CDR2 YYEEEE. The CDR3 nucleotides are TGTGCCAGCAGCTTAGCCAGGGCTCCAGGGGGGCCTCAGTACGAGCAGTACTTC. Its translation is CASSLARAPGGPQYEQYF.

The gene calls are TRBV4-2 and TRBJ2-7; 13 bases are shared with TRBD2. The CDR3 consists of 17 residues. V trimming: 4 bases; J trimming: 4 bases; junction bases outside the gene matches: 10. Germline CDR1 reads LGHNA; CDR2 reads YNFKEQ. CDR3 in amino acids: CASSPRTSGSEVYEQYF. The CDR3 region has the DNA TGTGCCAGCAGCCCCCGGACTAGCGGGAGTGAGGTTTACGAGCAGTACTTC.

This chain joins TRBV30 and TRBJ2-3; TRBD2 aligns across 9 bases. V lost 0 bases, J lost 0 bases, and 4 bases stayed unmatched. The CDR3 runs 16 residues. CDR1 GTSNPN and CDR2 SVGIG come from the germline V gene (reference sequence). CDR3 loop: CAWSVLAGASTDTQYF. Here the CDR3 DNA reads TGTGCCTGGAGTGTACTAGCGGGTGCTAGCACAGATACGCAGTATTTT.

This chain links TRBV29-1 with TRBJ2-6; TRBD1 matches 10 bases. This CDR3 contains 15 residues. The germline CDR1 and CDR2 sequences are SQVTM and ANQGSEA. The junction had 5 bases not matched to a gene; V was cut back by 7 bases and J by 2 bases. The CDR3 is CSARTGGAGANVLTF. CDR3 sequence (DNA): TGCAGCGCGCGGACAGGGGGAGCTGGGGCCAACGTCCTGACTTTC.

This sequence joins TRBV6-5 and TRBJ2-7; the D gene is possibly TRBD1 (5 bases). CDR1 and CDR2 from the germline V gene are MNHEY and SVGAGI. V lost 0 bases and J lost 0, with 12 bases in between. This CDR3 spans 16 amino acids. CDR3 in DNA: TGTGCCAGCAGTTACTCGAGAACAGGTCCCTCCTACGAGCAGTACTTC. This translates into CASSYSRTGPSYEQYF.

The CDR3 DNA is TGTGCCAGCAGTTTTGGACGGGAGGGCCGAGAGACCCAGTACTTC. Amino acids: CASSFGREGRETQYF. V is TRBV27 and J is TRBJ2-5; 8 positions match TRBD2. From germline, CDR1 is MNHEY and CDR2 SMNVEV (reference sequence). This CDR3 has 15 residues. Unmatched junction bases numbered 7, after V lost 3 bases and J lost 4 bases.

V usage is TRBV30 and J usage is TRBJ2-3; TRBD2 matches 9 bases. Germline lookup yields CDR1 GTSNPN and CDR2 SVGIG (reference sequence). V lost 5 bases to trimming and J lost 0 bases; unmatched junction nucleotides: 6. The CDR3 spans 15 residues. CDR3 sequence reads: CAWGRAGGSTDTQYF. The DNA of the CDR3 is TGTGCCTGGGGCCGAGCGGGAGGTAGCACAGATACGCAGTATTTT.

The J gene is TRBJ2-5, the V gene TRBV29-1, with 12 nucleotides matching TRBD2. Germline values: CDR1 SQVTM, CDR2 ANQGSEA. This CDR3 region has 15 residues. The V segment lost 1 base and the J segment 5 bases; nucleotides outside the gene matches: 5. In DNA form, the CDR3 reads TGCAGCGTTGAAGGGACTAGCGGGGTTGGGGAGACCCAGTACTTC. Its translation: CSVEGTSGVGETQYF. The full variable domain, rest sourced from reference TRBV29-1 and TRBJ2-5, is SAVISQKPSRDICQRGTSLTIQCQVDSQVTMMFWYRQQPGQSLTLIATANQGSEATYESGFVIDKFPISRPNLTFSTLTVSNMSPEDSSIYLCSVEGTSGVGETQYFGPGTRLLVL.

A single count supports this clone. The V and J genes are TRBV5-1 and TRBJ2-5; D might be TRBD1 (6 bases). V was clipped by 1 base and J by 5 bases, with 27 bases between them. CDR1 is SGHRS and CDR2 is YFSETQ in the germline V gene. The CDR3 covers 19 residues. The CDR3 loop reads CASSLSGAEGVNLSETQYF. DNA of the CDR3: TGCGCCAGCAGCTTGTCAGGGGCCGAAGGAGTCAACCTGAGCGAGACCCAGTACTTC.

The CDR3 sequence is CASSQARASGSSYEQYF. The CDR3 nucleotides read TGCGCCAGCAGCCAAGCGAGGGCTAGCGGCAGCTCCTACGAGCAGTACTTC. V is TRBV4-3 and J is TRBJ2-7; 7 bases match TRBD2. CDR1 and CDR2 (germline): LGHNA, YSLEER. The CDR3 is 17 amino acids. V lost 1 base, J lost 0 bases, and 9 bases stayed unmatched.

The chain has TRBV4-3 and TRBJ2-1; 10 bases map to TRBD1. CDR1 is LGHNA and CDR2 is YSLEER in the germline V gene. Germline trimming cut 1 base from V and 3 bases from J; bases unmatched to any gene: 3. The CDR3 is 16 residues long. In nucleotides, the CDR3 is TGCGCCAGCAGCCAAGGGGGACAGGGGCGCTACAATGAGCAGTTCTTC. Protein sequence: CASSQGGQGRYNEQFF.

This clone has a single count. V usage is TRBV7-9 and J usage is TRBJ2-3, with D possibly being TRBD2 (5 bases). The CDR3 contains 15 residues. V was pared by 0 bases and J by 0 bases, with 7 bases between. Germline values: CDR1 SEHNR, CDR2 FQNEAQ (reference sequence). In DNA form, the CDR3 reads TGTGCCAGCAGCTTAGCTAGCGCCAGCACAGATACGCAGTATTTT. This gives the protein CASSLASASTDTQYF.

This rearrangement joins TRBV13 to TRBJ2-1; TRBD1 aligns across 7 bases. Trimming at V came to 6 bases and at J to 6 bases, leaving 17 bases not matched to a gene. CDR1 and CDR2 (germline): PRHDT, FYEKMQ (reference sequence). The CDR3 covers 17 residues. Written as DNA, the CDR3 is TGTGCCAGCAGGTTAAGCGATACAGGGGAGCCTGGCAATGAGCAGTTCTTC. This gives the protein CASRLSDTGEPGNEQFF.

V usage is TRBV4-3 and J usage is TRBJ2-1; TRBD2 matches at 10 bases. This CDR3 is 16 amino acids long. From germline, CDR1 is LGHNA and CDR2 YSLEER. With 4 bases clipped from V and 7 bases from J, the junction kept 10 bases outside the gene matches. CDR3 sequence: CASSPRGGLALNEQFF. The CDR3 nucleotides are TGCGCCAGCAGCCCCCGCGGGGGACTAGCGTTAAATGAGCAGTTCTTC.

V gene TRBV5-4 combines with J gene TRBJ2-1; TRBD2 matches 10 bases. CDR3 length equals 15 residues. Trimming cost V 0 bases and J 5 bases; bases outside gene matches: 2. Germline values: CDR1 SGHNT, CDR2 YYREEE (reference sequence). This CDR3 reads CASSLGLAGDNEQFF. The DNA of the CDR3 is TGTGCCAGCAGCTTGGGGCTAGCGGGGGACAATGAGCAGTTCTTC. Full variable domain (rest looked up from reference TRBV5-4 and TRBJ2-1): ETGVTQSPTHLIKTRGQQVTLRCSSQSGHNTVSWYQQALGQGPQFIFQYYREEENGRGNFPPRFSGLQFPNYSSELNVNALELDDSALYLCASSLGLAGDNEQFFGPGTRLTVL.

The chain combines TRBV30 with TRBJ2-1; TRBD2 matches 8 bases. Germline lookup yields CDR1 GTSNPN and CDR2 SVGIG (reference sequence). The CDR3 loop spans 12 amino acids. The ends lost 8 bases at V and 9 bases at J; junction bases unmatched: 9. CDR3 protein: CALAGTSFEQFF. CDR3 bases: TGTGCCCTCGCCGGGACTAGTTTTGAGCAGTTCTTC.

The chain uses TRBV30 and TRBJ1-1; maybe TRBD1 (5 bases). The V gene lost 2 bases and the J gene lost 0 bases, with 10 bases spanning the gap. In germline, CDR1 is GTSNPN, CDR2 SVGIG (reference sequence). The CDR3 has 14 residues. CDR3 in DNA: TGTGCCTGGAGTCACAGGCCTTTGAACACTGAAGCTTTCTTT. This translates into CAWSHRPLNTEAFF.